This T cell receptor (beta chain) was found in a study of blood T cell repertoires in COVID-19. Study-wide background: Material from acute and convalescent COVID-19 was sourced from the United States, Italy and Spain. T cells, B-cell-depleted T cells, or PBMCs supplied cDNA or gDNA.

To note about this clone: An end of the junction differs from the germline gene, which may be a read error.

Authors' data handling: Reference gene primer amplification in the assay estimated nucleated cell counts. The data were produced by immunoSEQ multiplex PCR, yet TCRdb's version contains in-frame clones alone and is incomplete. V and J calls and clone size are those listed in that table; D and trimming were worked out from the DNA. The sample has about 350,000 clones, around 91% seen once. This CDR3 has 11 residues. Germline assignment: CDR1 SGHTA and CDR2 FQGNSA. The rearrangement uses TRBV7-2 and TRBJ2-3; the D gene is possibly TRBD2 (7 bases). This clonotype originated in a woman between 18 and 29 years old who had recovered from COVID-19. Sequenced input: peripheral blood. In DNA, the CDR3 is TGTGCCAGCAGCTTTGAGGGGGGGCCCTCTTTT. This sequence encodes CASSFEGGPSF.